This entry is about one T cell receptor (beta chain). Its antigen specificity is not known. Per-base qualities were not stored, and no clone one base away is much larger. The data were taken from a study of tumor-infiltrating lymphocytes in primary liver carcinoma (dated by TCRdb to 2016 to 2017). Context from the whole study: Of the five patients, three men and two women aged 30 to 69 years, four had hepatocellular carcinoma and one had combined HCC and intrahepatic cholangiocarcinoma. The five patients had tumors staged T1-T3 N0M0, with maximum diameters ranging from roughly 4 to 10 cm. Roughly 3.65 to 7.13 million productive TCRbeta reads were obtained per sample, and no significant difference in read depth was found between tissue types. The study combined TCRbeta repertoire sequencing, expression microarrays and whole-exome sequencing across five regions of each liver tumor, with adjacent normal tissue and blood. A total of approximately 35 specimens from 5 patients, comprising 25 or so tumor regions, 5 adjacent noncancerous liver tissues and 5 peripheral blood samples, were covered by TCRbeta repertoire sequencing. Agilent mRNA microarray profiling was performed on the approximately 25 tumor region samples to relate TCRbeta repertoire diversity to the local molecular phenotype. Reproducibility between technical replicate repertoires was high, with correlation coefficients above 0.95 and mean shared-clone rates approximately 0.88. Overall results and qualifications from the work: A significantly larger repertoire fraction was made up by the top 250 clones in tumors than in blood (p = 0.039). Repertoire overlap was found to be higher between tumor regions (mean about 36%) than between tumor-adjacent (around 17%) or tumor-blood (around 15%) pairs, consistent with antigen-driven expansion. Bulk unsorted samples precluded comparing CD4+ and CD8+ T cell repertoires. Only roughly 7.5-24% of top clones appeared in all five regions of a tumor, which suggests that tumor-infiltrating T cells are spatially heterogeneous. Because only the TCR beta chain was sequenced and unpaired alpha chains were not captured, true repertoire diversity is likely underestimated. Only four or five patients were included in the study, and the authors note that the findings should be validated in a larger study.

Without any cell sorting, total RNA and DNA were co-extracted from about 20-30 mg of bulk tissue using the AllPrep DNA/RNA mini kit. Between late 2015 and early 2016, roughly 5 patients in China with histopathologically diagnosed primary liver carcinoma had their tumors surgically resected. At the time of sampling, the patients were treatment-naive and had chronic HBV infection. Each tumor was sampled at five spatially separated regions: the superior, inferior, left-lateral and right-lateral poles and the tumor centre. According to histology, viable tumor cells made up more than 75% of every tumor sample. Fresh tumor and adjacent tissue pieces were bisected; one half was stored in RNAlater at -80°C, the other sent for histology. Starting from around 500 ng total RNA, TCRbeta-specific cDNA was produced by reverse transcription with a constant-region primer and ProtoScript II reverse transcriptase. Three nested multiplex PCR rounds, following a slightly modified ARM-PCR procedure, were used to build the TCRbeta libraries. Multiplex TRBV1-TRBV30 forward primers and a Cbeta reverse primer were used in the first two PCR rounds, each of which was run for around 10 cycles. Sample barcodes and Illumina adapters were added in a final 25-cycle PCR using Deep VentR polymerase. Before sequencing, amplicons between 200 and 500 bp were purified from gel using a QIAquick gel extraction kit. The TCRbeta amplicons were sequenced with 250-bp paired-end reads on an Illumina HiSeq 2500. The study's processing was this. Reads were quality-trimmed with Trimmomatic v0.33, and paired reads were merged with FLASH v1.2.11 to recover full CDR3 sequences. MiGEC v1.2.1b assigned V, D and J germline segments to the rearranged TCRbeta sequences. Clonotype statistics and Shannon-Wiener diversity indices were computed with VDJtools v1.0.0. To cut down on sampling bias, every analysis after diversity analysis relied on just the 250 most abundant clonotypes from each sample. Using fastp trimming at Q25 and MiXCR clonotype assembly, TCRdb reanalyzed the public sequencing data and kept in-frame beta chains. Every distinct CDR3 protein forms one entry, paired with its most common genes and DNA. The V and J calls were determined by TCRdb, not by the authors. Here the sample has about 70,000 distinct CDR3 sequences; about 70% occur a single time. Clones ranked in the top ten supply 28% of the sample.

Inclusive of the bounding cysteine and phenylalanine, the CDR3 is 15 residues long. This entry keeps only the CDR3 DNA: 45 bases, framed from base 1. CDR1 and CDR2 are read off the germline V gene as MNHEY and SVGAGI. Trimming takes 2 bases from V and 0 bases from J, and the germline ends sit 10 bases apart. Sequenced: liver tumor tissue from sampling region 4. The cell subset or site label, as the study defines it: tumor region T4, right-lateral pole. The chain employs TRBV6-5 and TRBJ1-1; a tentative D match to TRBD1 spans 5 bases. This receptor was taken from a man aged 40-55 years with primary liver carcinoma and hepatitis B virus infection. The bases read TGTGCCAGCAGTTACGGGGCATGGGTGAACACTGAAGCTTTCTTT. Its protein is CASSYGAWVNTEAFF.